These T cell receptor beta chains were read from a single sample in a study of blood T cells in healthy people across ages. TCRdb processed the 5' RACE reads anew with MiXCR; each CDR3 protein has one entry. The table lists 700,000 to 950,000 distinct CDR3 sequences, 58% of them singletons. Sequencing input: blood. These receptor sequences come from a man in his thirties or forties in good health. The CDR3 runs from the conserved cysteine through the conserved F or W. The D gene is left open where the match is weak. A clone size is listed for some rows: how often the clone was seen (once, few, many), or a class if it is expanded.

cdr3_length clone_size d_call j_call v_call cdr3_aa cdr3_nt
13 NA NA TRBJ2-2 TRBV12-3/TRBV12-4 CTSSVLSAGELFF TGTACCAGCAGTGTCTTAAGTGCCGGGGAGCTGTTTTTT
14 NA TRBD2 TRBJ2-1 TRBV27 CASSPLAGEYEQFF TGTGCCAGCAGCCCGCTAGCGGGAGAGTATGAGCAGTTCTTC
10 NA NA TRBJ1-1 TRBV24-1 CATRGTEAFF TGTGCCACCAGGGGAACTGAAGCTTTCTTT
14 NA NA TRBJ2-3 TRBV3-1 CASSQVGFTDTQYF TGTGCCAGCAGCCAGGTTGGTTTTACAGATACGCAGTATTTT
19 NA TRBD2 TRBJ2-1 TRBV5-5 CASSAGLAYGLASYNEQFF TGTGCCAGCAGTGCCGGACTAGCGTACGGACTAGCTAGTTACAATGAGCAGTTCTTC
15 NA TRBD2 TRBJ2-3 TRBV20-1 CSAVKGGVSTDTQYF TGCAGTGCGGTAAAGGGAGGGGTATCCACAGATACGCAGTATTTT
16 NA NA TRBJ2-7 TRBV9 CASSVGGGTRASEQYF TGTGCCAGCAGCGTAGGTGGGGGGACGAGGGCCTCCGAGCAGTACTTC
13 NA NA TRBJ2-7 TRBV20-1 CSAPGTLTYEQYF TGCAGTGCCCCCGGGACGTTGACCTACGAGCAGTACTTC
13 NA TRBD1 TRBJ2-5 TRBV5-1 CASSAGTGETQYF TGCGCCAGCAGCGCCGGGACAGGGGAGACCCAGTACTTC
15 NA TRBD1 TRBJ1-1 TRBV5-1 CASSFSQGFNTEAFF TGCGCCAGCAGCTTCTCACAGGGGTTCAACACTGAAGCTTTCTTT
19 NA NA TRBJ2-6 TRBV3-1 CASSQGWLRAPLGANVLTF TGTGCCAGCAGCCAAGGGTGGCTTCGGGCGCCCCTTGGGGCCAACGTCCTGACTTTC
15 NA NA TRBJ1-4 TRBV7-2 CASSPGGGSNEKLFF TGTGCCAGCAGCCCCGGGGGTGGATCAAATGAAAAACTGTTTTTT
16 NA NA TRBJ2-1 TRBV12-3/TRBV12-4 CASSSGLRAKLSGQFF TGTGCCAGCAGTTCAGGACTCAGAGCCAAACTTTCTGGGCAGTTCTTC
17 NA NA TRBJ2-7 TRBV5-5 CASSLIYGGAGGYEQYF TGTGCCAGCAGCCTCATTTACGGCGGGGCAGGGGGTTACGAGCAGTACTTC
15 NA TRBD2 TRBJ2-1 TRBV7-2 CASSQLAGGPNEQFF TGTGCCAGCAGCCAGTTAGCGGGGGGGCCCAATGAGCAGTTCTTC
14 NA NA TRBJ2-7 TRBV4-2 CACSPNLETSLEYF TGTGCCTGCAGCCCTAATTTAGAAACTAGCCTGGAGTACTTC
18 few TRBD2 TRBJ2-5 TRBV29-1 CSAGDSYVGSGRVETQYF TGCAGCGCCGGGGACTCCTACGTAGGTAGCGGGAGAGTAGAGACCCAGTACTTC
15 NA TRBD1 TRBJ2-7 TRBV10-3 CASKDRESAYNEQYF TGTGCCAGCAAGGACAGGGAATCGGCCTACAATGAGCAGTACTTC
13 NA NA TRBJ1-5 TRBV29-1 CSVEEAGNQPQHF TGCAGCGTTGAAGAAGCGGGGAATCAGCCCCAGCATTTT
15 few NA TRBJ2-5 TRBV15 CATSRDRSFQETQYF TGTGCCACCAGCAGAGATCGGTCTTTCCAAGAGACCCAGTACTTC
18 NA TRBD2 TRBJ2-1 TRBV20-1 CSARETIAGGPGYNEQFF TGCAGTGCTAGAGAGACTATAGCGGGGGGGCCGGGGTACAATGAGCAGTTCTTC
14 NA NA TRBJ2-7 TRBV28 CASRPGDRISEQYF TGTGCCAGCAGGCCAGGAGACAGGATCTCCGAGCAGTACTTC
16 NA TRBD1 TRBJ2-7 TRBV29-1 CSARLIGDRGPYEQYF TGCAGCGCCCGACTAATCGGGGACAGGGGGCCCTACGAGCAGTACTTC
12 NA NA TRBJ1-1 TRBV16 CASRRPGGGAFF TGTGCCAGCAGACGGCCTGGGGGGGGAGCTTTCTTT
14 NA NA TRBJ2-1 TRBV12-3/TRBV12-4 CAVGVAGFYNEQFF TGTGCCGTTGGGGTGGCAGGCTTTTACAATGAGCAGTTCTTC
14 NA NA TRBJ1-2 TRBV29-1 CSVDPWEGGGGYTF TGCAGCGTTGACCCATGGGAGGGAGGAGGTGGCTACACCTTC
14 NA TRBD2 TRBJ2-4 TRBV3-1 CASSHAGLGDIQYF TGTGCCAGCAGCCACGCGGGACTAGGGGACATTCAGTACTTC
16 once NA TRBJ2-2 TRBV12-3/TRBV12-4 CASSPAPLLNTGELFF TGTGCCAGCAGTCCGGCCCCTCTATTAAACACCGGGGAGCTGTTTTTT
12 NA NA TRBJ1-1 TRBV7-2 CASSLVFTEAFF TGTGCCAGCAGCTTAGTCTTCACTGAAGCTTTCTTT
14 once NA TRBJ2-1 TRBV20-1 CSASGRGSYNEQFF TGCAGTGCTAGCGGTAGGGGTTCGTACAATGAGCAGTTCTTC
14 few NA TRBJ2-1 TRBV12-3/TRBV12-4 CASRTSGAYNEQFF TGTGCCAGCAGGACTAGTGGGGCCTACAATGAGCAGTTCTTC
14 NA NA TRBJ2-1 TRBV12-3/TRBV12-4 CASNHGLSYNEQFF TGTGCCAGCAACCACGGACTGTCCTACAATGAGCAGTTCTTC
15 few NA TRBJ2-7 TRBV28 CASTTPRAGVNEQYF TGTGCCAGCACCACTCCCCGGGCAGGTGTCAACGAGCAGTACTTC
13 many NA TRBJ1-1 TRBV7-9 CASSLGGSTEAFF TGTGCCAGCAGCTTAGGGGGGAGCACTGAAGCTTTCTTT
17 few NA TRBJ2-7 TRBV4-3 CASSQDLEQGWEYEQYF TGCGCCAGCAGCCAAGATCTTGAGCAGGGATGGGAATACGAGCAGTACTTC
16 NA NA TRBJ2-6 TRBV28 CASSFVGVSGANVLTF TGTGCCAGCAGTTTCGTAGGGGTCTCTGGGGCCAACGTCCTGACTTTC
11 NA NA TRBJ2-7 TRBV20-1 CSAPHGREQYF TGCAGTGCACCACATGGGCGCGAGCAGTACTTC
14 NA NA TRBJ2-1 TRBV7-8 CAPKQTHLYNEQFF TGTGCCCCTAAGCAGACTCACCTATACAATGAGCAGTTCTTC
15 few TRBD1 TRBJ1-2 TRBV6-6 CASSSRTGRTYGYTF TGTGCCAGCAGTTCCAGGACAGGGCGCACCTATGGCTACACCTTC
15 NA TRBD1 TRBJ2-7 TRBV20-1 CSASRGDRGPYEQYF TGCAGTGCTAGTAGGGGGGACAGGGGACCCTACGAGCAGTACTTC
14 few NA TRBJ2-5 TRBV28 CASSYRRVLETQYF TGTGCCAGCAGTTACCGCAGGGTTTTGGAGACCCAGTACTTC
14 NA TRBD1 TRBJ2-4 TRBV7-9 CASSFEDRDDIQYF TGTGCCAGCAGCTTTGAGGACAGGGATGACATTCAGTACTTC
13 NA NA TRBJ2-5 TRBV10-3 CATRDRDKETQYF TGTGCCACCCGGGACCGTGATAAAGAGACCCAGTACTTC
14 NA NA TRBJ2-7 TRBV29-1 CSVEPGGPSYEQYF TGCAGCGTTGAACCAGGGGGGCCCTCCTACGAGCAGTACTTC
14 NA NA TRBJ1-2 TRBV12-3/TRBV12-4 CASRSTGSNYGYTF TGTGCCAGCCGATCGACAGGTTCTAACTATGGCTACACCTTC
15 NA NA TRBJ2-5 TRBV7-9 CASSLGSGMQETQYF TGTGCCAGCAGCTTAGGTTCAGGAATGCAAGAGACCCAGTACTTC
18 many NA TRBJ2-1 TRBV20-1 CSARLYSGLPGDVDEQFF TGCAGTGCTAGGTTATATTCAGGACTTCCTGGAGACGTAGATGAGCAGTTCTTC
13 NA NA TRBJ2-2 TRBV6-2/TRBV6-3 CASSYFNTGELFF TGTGCCAGCAGTTACTTCAACACCGGGGAGCTGTTTTTT
12 once TRBD1 TRBJ2-5 TRBV7-9 CASSSPDRDQYF TGTGCCAGCAGCTCCCCGGACAGGGATCAGTACTTC
15 NA NA TRBJ1-6 TRBV20-1 CSAPQGRSINSPLHF TGCAGTGCTCCACAGGGAAGGAGTATAAATTCACCCCTCCACTTT
16 NA TRBD1 TRBJ1-2 TRBV7-9 CASSFFPDRAPDSYTF TGTGCCAGCAGCTTTTTCCCGGACAGGGCCCCGGATAGCTACACCTTC